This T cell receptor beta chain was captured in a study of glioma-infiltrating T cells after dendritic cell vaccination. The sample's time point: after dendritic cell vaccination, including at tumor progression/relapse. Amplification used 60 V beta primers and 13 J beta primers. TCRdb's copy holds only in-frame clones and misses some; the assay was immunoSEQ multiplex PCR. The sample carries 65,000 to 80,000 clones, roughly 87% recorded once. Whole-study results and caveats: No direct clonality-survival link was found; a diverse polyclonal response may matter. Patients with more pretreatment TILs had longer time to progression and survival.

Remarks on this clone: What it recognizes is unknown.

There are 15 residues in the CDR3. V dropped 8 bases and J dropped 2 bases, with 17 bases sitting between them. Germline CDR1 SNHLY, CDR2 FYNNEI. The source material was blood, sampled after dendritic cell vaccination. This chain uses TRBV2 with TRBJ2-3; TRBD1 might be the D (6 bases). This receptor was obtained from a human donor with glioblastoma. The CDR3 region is CASGGRVASTDTQYF. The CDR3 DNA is TGTGCCAGCGGGGGCAGGGTAGCCTCCACAGATACGCAGTATTTT.